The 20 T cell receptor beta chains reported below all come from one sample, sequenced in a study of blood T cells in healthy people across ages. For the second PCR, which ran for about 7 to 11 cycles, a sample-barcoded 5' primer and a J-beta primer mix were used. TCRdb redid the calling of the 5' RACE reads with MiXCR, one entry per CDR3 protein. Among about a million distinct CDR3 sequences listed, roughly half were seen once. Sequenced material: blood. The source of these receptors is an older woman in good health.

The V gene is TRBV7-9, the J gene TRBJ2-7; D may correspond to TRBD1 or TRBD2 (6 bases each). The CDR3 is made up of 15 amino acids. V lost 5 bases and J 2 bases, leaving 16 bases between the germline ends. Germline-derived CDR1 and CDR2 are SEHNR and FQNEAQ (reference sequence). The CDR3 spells CASSEQGGATYEQYF. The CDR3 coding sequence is TGTGCCAGCAGCGAACAGGGAGGTGCTACCTACGAGCAGTACTTC.

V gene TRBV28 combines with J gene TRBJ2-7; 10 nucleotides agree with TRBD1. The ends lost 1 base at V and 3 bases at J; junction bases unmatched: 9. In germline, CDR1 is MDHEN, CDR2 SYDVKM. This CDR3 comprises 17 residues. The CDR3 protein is CASSLFPWDRGIYEQYF. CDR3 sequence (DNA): TGTGCCAGCAGTTTATTTCCATGGGACAGGGGAATCTACGAGCAGTACTTC.

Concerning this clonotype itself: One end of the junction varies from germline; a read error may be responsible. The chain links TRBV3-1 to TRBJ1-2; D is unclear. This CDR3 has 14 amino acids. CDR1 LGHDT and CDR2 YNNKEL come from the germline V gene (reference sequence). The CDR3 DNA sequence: TGTGCCTGCAGCCCACTTTCAGAGTTCTATGGCTACACCTTC. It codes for CACSPLSEFYGYTF.

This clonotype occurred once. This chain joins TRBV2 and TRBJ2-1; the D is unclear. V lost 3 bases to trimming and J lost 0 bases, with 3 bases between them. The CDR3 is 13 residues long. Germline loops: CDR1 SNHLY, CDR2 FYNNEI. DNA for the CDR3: TGTGCCAGCAGTGAGGTCTCCTACAATGAGCAGTTCTTC. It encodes CASSEVSYNEQFF.

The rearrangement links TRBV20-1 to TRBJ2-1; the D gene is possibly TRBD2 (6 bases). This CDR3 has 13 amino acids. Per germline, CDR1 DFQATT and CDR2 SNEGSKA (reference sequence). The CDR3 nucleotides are TGCAGCGCAGCGGAGGGCCCCTACAATGAGCAGTTCTTC. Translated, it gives CSAAEGPYNEQFF.

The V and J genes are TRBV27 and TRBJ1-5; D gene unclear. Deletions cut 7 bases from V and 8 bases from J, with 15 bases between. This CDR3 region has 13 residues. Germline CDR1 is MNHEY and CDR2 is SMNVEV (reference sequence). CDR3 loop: CASTLGIVEPQHF. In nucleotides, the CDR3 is TGTGCCAGCACCTTGGGAATCGTTGAGCCCCAGCATTTT.

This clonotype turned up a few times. The CDR3 reads CASSFFGTSGAQETQYF. The CDR3 bases are TGTGCCAGCAGTTTCTTCGGGACTAGCGGGGCTCAAGAGACCCAGTACTTC. The V call is TRBV12-3 or TRBV12-4, the J call TRBJ2-5; 13 bases align to TRBD2. J gave up 2 bases and V 3 bases, and 6 bases lay outside the gene matches. This CDR3 spans 17 amino acids.

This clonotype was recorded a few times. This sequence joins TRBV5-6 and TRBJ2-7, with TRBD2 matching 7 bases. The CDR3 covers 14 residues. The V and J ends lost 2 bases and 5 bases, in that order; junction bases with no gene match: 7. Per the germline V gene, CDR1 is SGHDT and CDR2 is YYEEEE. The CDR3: CASSFRGSRHEQYF. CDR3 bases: TGTGCCAGCAGCTTTCGCGGGAGTAGACACGAGCAGTACTTC.

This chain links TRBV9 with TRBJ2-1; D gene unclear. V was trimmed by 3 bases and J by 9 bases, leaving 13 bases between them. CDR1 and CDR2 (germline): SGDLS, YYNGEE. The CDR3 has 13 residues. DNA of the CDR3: TGTGCCAGCAGCGACCATAGACGCAGTGAGCAGTTCTTC. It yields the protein CASSDHRRSEQFF.

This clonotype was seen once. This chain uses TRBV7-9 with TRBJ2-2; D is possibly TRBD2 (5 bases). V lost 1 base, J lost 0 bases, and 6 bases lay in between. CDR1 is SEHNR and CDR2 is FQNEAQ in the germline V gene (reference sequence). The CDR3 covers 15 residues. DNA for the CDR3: TGTGCCAGCAGCTTAGTGGGAGCGAACACCGGGGAGCTGTTTTTT. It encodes CASSLVGANTGELFF.

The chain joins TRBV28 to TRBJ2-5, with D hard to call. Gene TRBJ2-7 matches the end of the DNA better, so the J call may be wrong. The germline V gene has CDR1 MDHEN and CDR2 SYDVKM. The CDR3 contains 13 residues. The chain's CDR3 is CASNSAAKYEQYF. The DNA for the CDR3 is TGTGCCAGCAACTCGGCAGCCAAATACGAGCAGTACTTC.

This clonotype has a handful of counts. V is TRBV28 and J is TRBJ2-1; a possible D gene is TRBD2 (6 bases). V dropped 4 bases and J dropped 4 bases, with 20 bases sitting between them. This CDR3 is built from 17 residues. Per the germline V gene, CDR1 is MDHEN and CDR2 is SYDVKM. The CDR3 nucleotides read TGTGCCAGCAGTTCACTCGGAGGGGCGGGACCATACAATGAGCAGTTCTTC. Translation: CASSSLGGAGPYNEQFF.

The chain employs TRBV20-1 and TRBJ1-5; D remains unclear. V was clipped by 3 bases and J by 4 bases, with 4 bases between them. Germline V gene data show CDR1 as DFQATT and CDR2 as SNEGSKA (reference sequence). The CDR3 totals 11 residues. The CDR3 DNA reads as TGCAGTGCTAGGCTAAATCAGCCCCAGCATTTT. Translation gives CSARLNQPQHF.

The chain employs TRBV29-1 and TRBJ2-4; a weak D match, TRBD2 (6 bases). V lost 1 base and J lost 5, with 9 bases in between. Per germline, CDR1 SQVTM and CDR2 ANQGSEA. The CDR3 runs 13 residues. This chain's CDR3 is CSVEVSGENIQYF. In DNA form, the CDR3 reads TGCAGCGTTGAAGTGTCGGGAGAAAACATTCAGTACTTC.

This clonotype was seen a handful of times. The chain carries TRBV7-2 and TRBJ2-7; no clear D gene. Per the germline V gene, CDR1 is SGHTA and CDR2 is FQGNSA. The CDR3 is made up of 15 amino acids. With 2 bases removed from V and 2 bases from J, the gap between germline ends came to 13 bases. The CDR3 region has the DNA TGTGCCAGCAGCTTATCCCAAGTCAGTACCTACGAGCAGTACTTC. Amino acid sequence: CASSLSQVSTYEQYF. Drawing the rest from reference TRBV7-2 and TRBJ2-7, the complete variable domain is GAGVSQSPSNKVTEKGKDVELRCDPISGHTALYWYRQSLGQGLEFLIYFQGNSAPDKSGLPSDRFSAERTGGSVSTLTIQRTQQEDSAVYLCASSLSQVSTYEQYFGPGTRLTVT.

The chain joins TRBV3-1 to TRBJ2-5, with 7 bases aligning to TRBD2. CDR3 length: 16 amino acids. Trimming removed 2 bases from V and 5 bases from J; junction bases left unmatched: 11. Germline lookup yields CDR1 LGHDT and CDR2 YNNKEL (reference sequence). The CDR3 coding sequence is TGTGCCAGCAGCCAACGAGCAACTAGCGCCGGGGAGACCCAGTACTTC. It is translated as CASSQRATSAGETQYF.

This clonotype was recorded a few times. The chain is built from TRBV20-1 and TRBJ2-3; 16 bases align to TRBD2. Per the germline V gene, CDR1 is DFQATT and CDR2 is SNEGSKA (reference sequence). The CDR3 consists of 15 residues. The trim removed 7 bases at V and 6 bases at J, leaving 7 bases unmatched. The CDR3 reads CSVNTGLAGGDTQYF. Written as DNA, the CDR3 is TGCAGTGTTAACACGGGACTAGCGGGGGGGGATACGCAGTATTTT.

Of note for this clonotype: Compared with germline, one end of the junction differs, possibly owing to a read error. CDR3: CASSLIGGAGQDTRYF. CDR3 DNA: TGTGCCAGCAGCTTAATAGGGGGCGCAGGGCAAGATACGCGGTATTTT. The chain joins TRBV7-2 to TRBJ2-3; TRBD1 agrees at 7 bases. Germline assignment: CDR1 SGHTA and CDR2 FQGNSA. The CDR3 covers 16 residues.

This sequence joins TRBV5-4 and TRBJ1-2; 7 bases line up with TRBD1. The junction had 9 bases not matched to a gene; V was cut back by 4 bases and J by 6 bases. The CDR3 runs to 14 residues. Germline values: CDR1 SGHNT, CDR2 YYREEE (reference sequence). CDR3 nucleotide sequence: TGTGCCAGCAGCCCAGACAGGGCTACAGATGGCTACACCTTC. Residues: CASSPDRATDGYTF. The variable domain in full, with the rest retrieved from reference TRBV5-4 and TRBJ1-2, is ETGVTQSPTHLIKTRGQQVTLRCSSQSGHNTVSWYQQALGQGPQFIFQYYREEENGRGNFPPRFSGLQFPNYSSELNVNALELDDSALYLCASSPDRATDGYTFGSGTRLTVV.

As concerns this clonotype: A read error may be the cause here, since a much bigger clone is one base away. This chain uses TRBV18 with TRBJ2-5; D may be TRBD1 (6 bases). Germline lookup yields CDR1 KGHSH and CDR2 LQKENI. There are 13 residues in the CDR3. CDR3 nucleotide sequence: TGTGCCAGCGCACCAGGACAGCAAGAGACCCAGTACTTC. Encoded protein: CASAPGQQETQYF.